This TCR beta chain is from a study of shared clonotypes between healthy human individuals. The naive CD8 population came from CD45RO-negative cells selected for CCR7, without terminally differentiated effector memory CD45RA+ cells. Germline V gene sequence: CDR1 SQVTM, CDR2 ANQGSEA. Trimming left V 3 bases short and J 0 bases short, with 10 bases between. The CDR3 totals 14 residues. Assay used: immunoSEQ multiplex PCR; TCRdb lists only in-frame clones, some missing. Here the sample spans almost 700,000 clones, 92% being singletons. The sequence came from a man aged 30-40 years in good health. The chain has TRBV29-1 and TRBJ2-3; unclear D gene. Sample: naive CD8+ T cells sorted from blood. The CDR3 DNA sequence: TGCAGCGTTGACGGCGGACCTAGCACAGATACGCAGTATTTT. This codes for CSVDGGPSTDTQYF.